The T cell receptor beta chain described here comes from a study of control samples from healthy donors and cancer patients. Only in-frame clones appear in the TCRdb table, and some are missing; sequencing was by immunoSEQ multiplex PCR. The repertoire holds about 220,000 clones, with roughly 94% as singletons. Germline CDR1 is SGHRS and CDR2 is YFSETQ. The CDR3 length is 14 residues. Trimming shortened V by 7 bases and J by 4 bases, and 14 bases separated the two germline ends. This TCR derives from a man between 45 and 60 years old in good health. Sequencing was done on a sample of blood. The chain couples TRBV5-1 to TRBJ1-4; D call uncertain. The CDR3 DNA is TGCGCCAGCGGGTGGACGGGGATTAATGAAAAACTGTTTTTT. Its protein product is CASGWTGINEKLFF.